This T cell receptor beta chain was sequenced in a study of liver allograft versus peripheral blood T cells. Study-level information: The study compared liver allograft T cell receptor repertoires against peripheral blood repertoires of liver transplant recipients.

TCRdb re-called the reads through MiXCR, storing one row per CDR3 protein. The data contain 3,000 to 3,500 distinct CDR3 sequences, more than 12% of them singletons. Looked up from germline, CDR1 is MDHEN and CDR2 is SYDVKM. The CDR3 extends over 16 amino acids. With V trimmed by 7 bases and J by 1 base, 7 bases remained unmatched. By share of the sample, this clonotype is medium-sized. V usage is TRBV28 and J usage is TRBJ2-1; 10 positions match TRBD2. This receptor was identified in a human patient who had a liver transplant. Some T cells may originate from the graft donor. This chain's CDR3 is CASKPAGGTSYNEQFF. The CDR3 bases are TGTGCCAGCAAACCAGCGGGGGGGACATCCTACAATGAGCAGTTCTTC. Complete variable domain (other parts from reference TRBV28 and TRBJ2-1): DVKVTQSSRYLVKRTGEKVFLECVQDMDHENMFWYRQDPGLGLRLIYFSYDVKMKEKGDIPEGYSVSREKKERFSLILESASTNQTSMYLCASKPAGGTSYNEQFFGPGTRLTVL.